Listed below are T cell receptor beta chains from one sample, sequenced in a study of shared clonotypes between healthy human individuals. Profiled with immunoSEQ multiplex PCR; TCRdb holds only in-frame clones, not every one. This sample has around 2.1 million clones; almost 96% occur once, and the top ten carry around 0.13%. Material for sequencing was naive CD4+ T cells sorted from blood. The receptor source for this set is a young man in good health. Each CDR3 is given with its conserved first and last residue. A D gene is named only where the DNA matches it firmly. The size of a clone is reported for some rows only, either as once, few or many, or as a class for expanded clones.

j_call clone_size v_call d_call cdr3_length cdr3_nt cdr3_aa
TRBJ1-1 NA TRBV6-1 NA 15 TGTGCCAGCACCCCACCGGGACGGTCGAACACTGAAGCTTTCTTT CASTPPGRSNTEAFF
TRBJ1-1 NA TRBV30 NA 13 TGTGCCTGGTACCGGGACACCCGGTTCGGGGCTTTCTTT CAWYRDTRFGAFF
TRBJ2-7 few TRBV2 TRBD1 12 TGTGCCAGCTCGACAGGGGGCTACGAGCAGTACTTC CASSTGGYEQYF
TRBJ2-1 NA TRBV5-1 NA 15 TGCGCCAGCAGATCCGGGACCTCCTCCTACAATGAGCAGTTCTTC CASRSGTSSYNEQFF
TRBJ2-5 NA TRBV5-4 TRBD1 14 TGTGCCAGCAAAATGGGACAGGGGATGGAGACCCAGTACTTC CASKMGQGMETQYF
TRBJ2-4 NA TRBV7-9 TRBD1 16 TGTGCCAGCAGCTTCGACAGGGAACTAGCCAAAAACATTCAGTACTTC CASSFDRELAKNIQYF
TRBJ2-3 NA TRBV7-3 NA 14 TGTGCCAGCAGCTTAGGGGGGGCCACAGATACGCAGTATTTT CASSLGGATDTQYF
TRBJ2-1 NA TRBV2 NA 14 TGTGCCAGCAGTCCCCCCTCCGGGGCGACTGAGCAGTTCTTC CASSPPSGATEQFF
TRBJ1-5 NA TRBV10-1 NA 13 TGCGCCAGCAGTGAAGGGGGCAATCAGCCCCAGCATTTT CASSEGGNQPQHF
TRBJ2-3 NA TRBV6-5 NA 14 TGTGCCAGCAGATCTAGTTTTCCTCCAGATACGCAGTATTTT CASRSSFPPDTQYF
TRBJ2-3 NA TRBV19 TRBD1 14 TGTGCCAGTAGTATGGGACAGGGCACAGATACGCAGTATTTT CASSMGQGTDTQYF
TRBJ2-3 NA TRBV25-1 NA 15 TGTGCCAGCAGTGATCTTGACGCATCCACAGATACGCAGTATTTT CASSDLDASTDTQYF
TRBJ2-7 NA TRBV10-3 TRBD2 18 TGTGCCATCAGTGTGGCTAGCGGGAGGGTGTTAGGTCCCTACGAGCAGTACTTC CAISVASGRVLGPYEQYF
TRBJ1-2 NA TRBV5-6 NA 13 TGTGCCAGCAGCCTGGGGGCTAGCTCTGGCTACACCTTC CASSLGASSGYTF
TRBJ2-2 NA TRBV28 NA 11 TGTGCCAGCAGGTCGAGGGGGAGGCTGTTTTTT CASRSRGRLFF
TRBJ2-5 once TRBV20-1 NA 10 TGCAGTGCTAAAGACAGAGAGCAGTACTTC CSAKDREQYF
TRBJ2-3 NA TRBV2 NA 13 TGTGCCAGCAGTGTGGCGGGCACAGATACGCAGTATTTT CASSVAGTDTQYF
TRBJ2-7 NA TRBV7-2 NA 13 TGTGCCAGCAGCTTAGTTTTTTTGTACGAGCAGTACTTC CASSLVFLYEQYF
TRBJ1-2 NA TRBV25-1 NA 15 TGTGCCAGCAGTGATTCTGGCAGGGAGAGCTATGGCTACACCTTC CASSDSGRESYGYTF
TRBJ1-2 NA TRBV6-1 NA 14 TGTGCCAGCAGTGTACCACCTTGGGTCGGGGGCTACACCTTC CASSVPPWVGGYTF
TRBJ1-6 NA TRBV6-5 NA 16 TGTGCCAGCAGTTACCAGGAGGGAGGGCGCGGGTCACCCCTCCACTTT CASSYQEGGRGSPLHF
TRBJ2-7 NA TRBV27 TRBD1 14 TGTGCCAGCAGCACGGACAGGGGGACCTACGAGCAGTACTTC CASSTDRGTYEQYF
TRBJ1-5 NA TRBV6-6 NA 15 TGTGCCAGCAGCCCCTCGGCAGGTAGCAATCAGCCCCAGCATTTT CASSPSAGSNQPQHF
TRBJ2-2 NA TRBV7-9 NA 15 TGTGCCAGCAGCACGATGGGGGAGGACACCGGGGAGCTGTTTTTT CASSTMGEDTGELFF
TRBJ2-5 NA TRBV30 NA 14 TGTGCCTGTTTGAAAGGCCCAAAGGACGAGACCCAGTACTTC CACLKGPKDETQYF
TRBJ2-1 NA TRBV6-1 NA 11 TGTGCCAGCAGGAGACAGTTTGTGCAGTTCTTC CASRRQFVQFF
TRBJ1-1 NA TRBV21-1 NA 10 TGTGCCAGCACCTTCAGGGGAGCTTTCTTT CASTFRGAFF
TRBJ2-5 NA TRBV15 NA 15 TGTGCCACCAGCAGAGGAGAAACGGTCCAAGAGACCCAGTACTTC CATSRGETVQETQYF
TRBJ1-2 NA TRBV7-9 NA 12 TGTGCCAGCAGCCATATTTCGGAGGGCTACACCTTC CASSHISEGYTF
TRBJ2-7 NA TRBV5-4 TRBD2 14 TGTGCCAGCAGCCATGCGGGAGGCCCCTACGAGCAGTACTTC CASSHAGGPYEQYF
TRBJ1-6 NA TRBV6-1 TRBD1 14 TGTGCCAGCAGGGGACAGGGGTATAATTCACCCCTCCACTTT CASRGQGYNSPLHF
TRBJ1-2 NA TRBV5-1 TRBD1 15 TGCGCCAGCAGCTCGGGACAGATCCCTGATTATGGCTACACCTTC CASSSGQIPDYGYTF
TRBJ2-1 NA TRBV6-5 NA 13 TGTGCCAGCAGACAGGGTATCAGCGGTGAGCAGTTCTTC CASRQGISGEQFF
TRBJ2-1 NA TRBV6-6 NA 14 TGTGCCAGCAGCCAACTACTAGGGTGGGGTGAGCAGTTCTTC CASSQLLGWGEQFF
TRBJ1-5 NA TRBV28 TRBD1 16 TGTGCCAGCAGAACAGGACAGGGAGGGAGCAATCAGCCCCAGCATTTT CASRTGQGGSNQPQHF
TRBJ1-6 NA TRBV5-6 NA 13 TGTGCCAGCAGCTTAGGACGGAATTCACCCCTCCACTTT CASSLGRNSPLHF
TRBJ2-7 NA TRBV30 TRBD2 16 TGTGCCTGGAGTCTTTTCTGGCTAGCGGACCGCGAGGAGCAGTACTTC CAWSLFWLADREEQYF
TRBJ2-6 NA TRBV6-5 NA 15 TGTGCCAGCAGCCCCGGCTCCTCTGGGGCCAACGTCCTGACTTTC CASSPGSSGANVLTF
TRBJ2-7 NA TRBV11-2 TRBD1 15 TGTGCCAGCAGCTTGGCCGGGACAGAGATTTACGAGCAGTACTTC CASSLAGTEIYEQYF
TRBJ2-3 NA TRBV5-6 TRBD1 17 TGTGCCAGCAGCCCCTGGGTGGGACAGGGCTCATATGATACGCAGTATTTT CASSPWVGQGSYDTQYF
TRBJ2-7 NA TRBV7-2 TRBD2 15 TGTGCCAGCAGCCGAAGACTAGCGGGCGGCAACGAGCAGTACTTC CASSRRLAGGNEQYF
TRBJ2-5 NA TRBV6-5 TRBD1 15 TGTGCCAGCAGTTACCTTACAGGGGAAGGGGAGACCCAGTACTTC CASSYLTGEGETQYF
TRBJ1-2 NA TRBV5-1 NA 14 TGCGCCACCTCAGACGGCATCGGGAACTATGGCTACACCTTC CATSDGIGNYGYTF
TRBJ2-1 NA TRBV4-1 TRBD2 18 TGCGCCAGCAGCCCCGCGATTAGGTCTAGCGGGGCCTACAATGAGCAGTTCTTC CASSPAIRSSGAYNEQFF
TRBJ1-4 NA TRBV10-3 TRBD1 11 TGTGCCATCAGGACAGGGGGACCTCTGTTTTTT CAIRTGGPLFF
TRBJ1-4 NA TRBV11-2 TRBD1 14 TGTGCCAGCAGCCAGGGGGCGTCTAATGAAAAACTGTTTTTT CASSQGASNEKLFF
TRBJ2-7 NA TRBV5-5 NA 16 TGTGCCAGCAGCTTGATTGGGGGTTTTACCTCCTACGAGCAGTACTTC CASSLIGGFTSYEQYF
TRBJ2-7 NA TRBV5-8 NA 15 TGTGCCAGCAGCAGCCGGGACTTCCGCTCCTACGAGCAGTACTTC CASSSRDFRSYEQYF
TRBJ1-2 NA TRBV7-8 NA 17 TGTGCCAGCTCACCAAGCAAGCCCGGGGCGCGGAACTATGGCTACACCTTC CASSPSKPGARNYGYTF
TRBJ2-3 NA TRBV7-2 TRBD2 17 TGTGCCAGCAGCCAATTAGCGGCCCCAGGCGGGGGAGATACGCAGTATTTT CASSQLAAPGGGDTQYF
TRBJ1-1 NA TRBV2 TRBD1 15 TGTGCCAGCAACCGACAGGGGACGGAGAACACTGAAGCTTTCTTT CASNRQGTENTEAFF
TRBJ2-2 NA TRBV5-1 TRBD2 14 TGCGCCAGCGCAGCGGGGGCGAACACCGGGGAGCTGTTTTTT CASAAGANTGELFF
TRBJ2-1 NA TRBV29-1 NA 12 TGCAGCGTTGGGGCCCTCTACAATGAGCAGTTCTTC CSVGALYNEQFF
TRBJ2-3 few TRBV30 TRBD2 13 TGTGCCTGGAGTGGACTAGCGGGAGATACGCAGTATTTT CAWSGLAGDTQYF
TRBJ2-1 NA TRBV5-1 TRBD2 15 TGCGCCAGCAAGACTAGCGGGAGCCTTTACAATGAGCAGTTCTTC CASKTSGSLYNEQFF
TRBJ1-1 once TRBV6-1 NA 16 TGTGCCAGCAGTGCCAGAGCAGTCAGAGACCGACCTGAAGCTTTCTTT CASSARAVRDRPEAFF
TRBJ2-5 NA TRBV5-1 NA 14 TGCGCCAGCAGCTTCGACTCCGAGCAAGAGACCCAGTACTTC CASSFDSEQETQYF
TRBJ1-2 NA TRBV13 TRBD1 13 TGTGCCAGCAGCCTCCAGGGGGCAAGGGGCTACACCTTC CASSLQGARGYTF
TRBJ1-6 NA TRBV6-1 TRBD1 19 TGTGCCAGCAGTGTCCGAGACAGGGACTCCTTTTCCTATAATTCACCCCTCCACTTT CASSVRDRDSFSYNSPLHF